This T cell receptor beta chain was found in a study of metastatic and nonmetastatic thyroid tumors. The overall study: Patients with malignant and benign thyroid disease provided blood and tumor or nodule tissue, whose repertoires were compared. Study results and caveats: In blood and tumor, TCR beta diversity was reportedly significantly higher in malignant thyroid tumors than in benign nodules.

All patients were untreated before thyroid surgery. This clone was recorded many times. Antigen specificity is unknown. TCRdb re-analyzed the PCR reads using MiXCR. The sample includes more than 40,000 clones, 28% of them seen just once. Per the germline V gene, CDR1 is GTSNPN and CDR2 is SVGIG (reference sequence). The V gene lost 4 bases and the J gene lost 5 bases, with 14 bases spanning the gap. The CDR3 runs to 13 residues. The TCR was taken from a male donor with papillary thyroid cancer or a benign thyroid nodule (not recorded which). Some clones in this sample may be carry-over from other donors' samples. The V call is TRBV30, the J call TRBJ1-1; D is possibly TRBD1 (6 bases). The sample comprised blood. CDR3 residues: CAWTRGVRTEAFF. The CDR3 DNA sequence: TGTGCCTGGACCAGGGGTGTTCGGACTGAAGCTTTCTTT.